This T cell receptor beta chain was sequenced during a study of T cell responses to AZD1222 COVID-19 vaccine. On the study more broadly: Samples with a second dose at about 4 or about 12 weeks were pooled together.

Study conclusions and caveats: No repertoire was sampled before or during the peak T cell response, only after it. Seropositive status at baseline applied to only five to seven AZD1222 recipients. Reports indicate that nearly half of spike-specific TCRs are directed at unmutated variant regions.

In its sample, this clone was seen a few times. Its specificity is unknown. The table came from immunoSEQ multiplex PCR; TCRdb's copy has only in-frame clones and leaves some out. The sample holds roughly 120,000 clones; around 90% are singletons and the top ten take roughly 4.5%. The sequencing here drew on peripheral blood, taken on day 0 of AZD1222 vaccination. The receptor was derived from an adult in good health.

The DNA for the CDR3 is TGTGCCAGCAGTAGGGACAGGGGGAACGGGGAGCTGTTTTTT. Its translation: CASSRDRGNGELFF. The chain links TRBV7-2 to TRBJ2-2; 11 nucleotides match TRBD1. The CDR3 is 14 residues long. Germline V lookup: CDR1 SGHTA, CDR2 FQGNSA. V was clipped by 6 bases and J by 7 bases; unmatched bases: 4.